This T cell receptor (beta chain) is from a study of cytomegalovirus exposure and HLA in healthy donors. About the study: A later analysis reported the same platform for the 120 or so validation repertoires and the roughly 700 first-cohort repertoires.

This clone was counted a single time. Its cognate antigen is unknown. From germline, CDR1 is SGHTA and CDR2 FQGNSA. V lost 1 base, J lost 3 bases, and 4 bases stayed unmatched. The CDR3 runs to 15 residues. The study's findings and limits: Both high specificity and high sensitivity reportedly marked the classifier's diagnosis of cytomegalovirus status. Specificity of three CMV-associated chains for CMV antigens was verified in vitro. According to a subsequent analysis, TCR clusters from the first cohort were inclined to appear together in the 120 validation repertoires.

Assay: immunoSEQ multiplex PCR; the TCRdb copy retains only in-frame clones and omits some. The sample has 200,000 or so clones; 80% to 90% are singletons. The chain couples TRBV7-2 to TRBJ1-2; TRBD1 agrees at 8 bases. The TCR originated in a woman under 40 in good health and CMV-seropositive. The specimen was PBMCs. CDR3 DNA sequence: TGTGCCAGCAGCTTAGGGACAGGGAAGCACTATGGCTACACCTTC. Amino acids: CASSLGTGKHYGYTF.